This T cell receptor beta chain was retrieved from a study of OX40 agonist ivuxolimab in advanced cancers. CDR3 size: 14 residues. Germline loops: CDR1 KGHSH, CDR2 LQKENI. Trimming pared 4 bases from V and 4 bases from J, leaving 13 bases between. The table came from immunoSEQ multiplex PCR; TCRdb's copy has only in-frame clones and leaves some out. Altogether nearly 80,000 clones are present, approximately 80% being singletons, with the ten largest covering 0.44%. Sequencing was performed on CD4+ or CD8+ T cells sorted from blood, taken in a trial of the OX40 agonist ivuxolimab. This clonotype originated in an adult with an advanced solid tumor such as melanoma, head and neck, liver or kidney cancer. The chain employs TRBV18 and TRBJ1-2; maybe TRBD1 (5 bases). CDR3 nucleotides: TGTGCCAGCTCACAGCAGGCCGGGGGCTATGGCTACACCTTC. Translation: CASSQQAGGYGYTF. Looking up the rest from reference TRBV18 and TRBJ1-2 gives the full variable domain: NAGVMQNPRHLVRRRGQEARLRCSPMKGHSHVYWYRQLPEEGLKFMVYLQKENIIDESGMPKERFSAEFPKEGPSILRIQQVVRGDSAAYFCASSQQAGGYGYTFGSGTRLTVV.